The entry below describes one T cell receptor (beta chain). Its antigen is undetermined. Some clones are missing from TCRdb's copy, which holds only in-frame ones; the method was immunoSEQ multiplex PCR. Of more than 55,000 clones in the sample, around 80% were seen once. The CDR3 spans 14 residues. The germline gives CDR1 SNHLY, CDR2 FYNNEI. Trimming cost V 10 bases and J 0 bases; bases outside gene matches: 6. The sample originates from a study of early stage breast cancer tumors. Study details: Most invasive tumors, about 80% of the 16, were ER+/PR+/HER2-. Average read coverage per sample was approximately 10-fold. Study-level results: Commonly generated sequences made up most enriched TCRB sequences shared between patients. Compared with adjacent normal breast tissue, tumors showed 2.5 to 3-fold greater T cell density and higher clonality.

The specimen sequenced was blood. The sequence was obtained from a person aged 25-39 years with breast cancer. J is TRBJ2-1 and V is TRBV2; 7 nucleotides line up with TRBD2. The CDR3 region has the DNA TGTGCCACTAAAGCGGGATCCTCCTACAATGAGCAGTTCTTC. Translated: CATKAGSSYNEQFF.